Sequencing of this TCR beta chain was carried out in a study of blood T cell repertoires in COVID-19. For the study at large: Acute and convalescent COVID-19 samples came from the United States, Italy and Spain.

The V and J ends lost 5 bases and 7 bases respectively, with 12 bases between them. The CDR3 has 11 residues. The germline V gene has CDR1 DFQATT and CDR2 SNEGSKA (reference sequence). Authors' data handling: Amplifying reference gene primers gave estimates of nucleated cell counts. Sequenced by immunoSEQ multiplex PCR; TCRdb stores in-frame clones only, minus some. The V and J calls and the clone size are those of that table, but D and trimming were determined from the DNA. The sample lists 35,000 to 45,000 clones; approximately 83% were seen once. The TCR comes from a man aged 35 to 55 with active COVID-19. Sequences were obtained from peripheral blood. The chain recombines TRBV20-1 with TRBJ2-7, with D perhaps matching TRBD2 (6 bases). CDR3 sequence reads: CSAAMGGEQYF. In nucleotides, the CDR3 is TGCAGTGCTGCAATGGGGGGTGAGCAGTACTTC.